This T cell receptor (beta chain) emerged from a study of radiation and T cells in renal cell carcinoma. The study's findings and limits: Irradiated tumors held more dominant CDR3 motifs than control tumors. Irradiated tumors had higher TCR clonality than control tumors.

Clones were sequenced by immunoSEQ multiplex PCR, and TCRdb holds only the in-frame ones, with some missing. In the table there are about 25,000 clones, 58% of which are singletons. About this clone: Antigen unknown.

This CDR3 is built from 14 residues. Germline-derived CDR1 and CDR2 are SGHAT and FQNNGV. V was shortened by 0 bases and J by 7 bases, with 10 bases between the two germline ends. As to treatment: treatment-naive control, cytoreductive nephrectomy. Control tumor donors were several females and around 11 males, median age about 50 years. The source was tumor tissue, collected from a patient whose treatment was nephrectomy without radiotherapy. The rearrangement links TRBV11-2 to TRBJ1-5; unclear D gene. The TCR comes from a man aged 35 to 55 with renal cell carcinoma. CDR3 nucleotides: TGTGCCAGCAGCTTAGATCGGGAGGGCCAGCCCCAGCATTTT. Amino acids: CASSLDREGQPQHF.